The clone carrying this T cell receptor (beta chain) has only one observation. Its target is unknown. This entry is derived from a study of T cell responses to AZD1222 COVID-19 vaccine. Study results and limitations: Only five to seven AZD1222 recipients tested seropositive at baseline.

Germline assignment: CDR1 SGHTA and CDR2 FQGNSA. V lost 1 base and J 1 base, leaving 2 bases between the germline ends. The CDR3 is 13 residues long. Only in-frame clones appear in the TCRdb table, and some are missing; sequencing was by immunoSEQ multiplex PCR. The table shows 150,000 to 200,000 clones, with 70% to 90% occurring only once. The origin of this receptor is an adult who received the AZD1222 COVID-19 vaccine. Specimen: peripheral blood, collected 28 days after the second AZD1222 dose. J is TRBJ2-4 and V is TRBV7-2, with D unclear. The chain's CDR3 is CASSLGAKNIQYF. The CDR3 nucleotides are TGTGCCAGCAGCTTAGGGGCCAAAAACATTCAGTACTTC.